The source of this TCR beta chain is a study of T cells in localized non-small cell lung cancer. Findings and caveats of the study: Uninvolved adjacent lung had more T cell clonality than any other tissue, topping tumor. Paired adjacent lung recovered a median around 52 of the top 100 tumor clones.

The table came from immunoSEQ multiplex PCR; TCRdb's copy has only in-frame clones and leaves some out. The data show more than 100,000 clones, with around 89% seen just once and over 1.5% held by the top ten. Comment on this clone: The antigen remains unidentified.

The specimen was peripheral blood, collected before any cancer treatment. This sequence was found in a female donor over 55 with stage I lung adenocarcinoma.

The CDR3 spells CASSIHTEAFF. In nucleotides, the CDR3 is TGTGCCAGCAGCATCCACACTGAAGCTTTCTTT. The chain is built from TRBV7-9 and TRBJ1-1; D unresolved. Per germline, CDR1 SEHNR and CDR2 FQNEAQ (reference sequence). The CDR3 consists of 11 residues. Trimming took off 5 bases at V and 3 bases at J, with 4 bases between the two ends.